These T cell receptor beta chains were read from a single sample in a study of blood T cell repertoires in COVID-19. Clones were sequenced by immunoSEQ multiplex PCR, and TCRdb holds only the in-frame ones, with some missing. Of over 300,000 clones in the sample, over 70% were seen once. Sequencing used peripheral blood. These receptors were collected from a woman in her fifties or sixties with acute or convalescent COVID-19. CDR3s include the opening cysteine and the closing phenylalanine or tryptophan. The D gene is left open where the match is weak. Part of the rows lack a size; the others show once, few, many or a class for expanded clones.

>few|TRBV5-1|TRBJ2-3|-
TGCGCCAGCAGGAGCGGAGGCCGCGGGCGACCCCCAGACACAGATACGCAGTATTTT
CASRSGGRGRPPDTDTQYF
>-|TRBV7-9|TRBJ1-1|-
TGTGCCAGCAGCTTAAACAGGGACACTGAAGCTTTCTTT
CASSLNRDTEAFF
>-|TRBV5-1|TRBJ2-5|-
TGCGCCAGCAGCTCCGCCGCCTCCTTAGGGGCTCAAGAGACCCAGTACTTC
CASSSAASLGAQETQYF
>-|TRBV10-3|TRBJ1-5|-
TGTGCCATCAGTGAGTCCGACACCTCTAATCAGCCCCAGCATTTT
CAISESDTSNQPQHF
>few|TRBV24-1|TRBJ2-2|TRBD2
TGTGCCACCAGTAGAACGACTAGCGGAGACACCGGGGAGCTGTTTTTT
CATSRTTSGDTGELFF
>-|TRBV10-3|TRBJ2-7|-
TGTGCCATCAGTGAGTCGCGACAAAGCTACGAGCAGTACTTC
CAISESRQSYEQYF
>-|TRBV19|TRBJ1-5|-
TGTGCCAGTAGTGCGACTCTTAGCAATCAGCCCCAGCATTTT
CASSATLSNQPQHF
>once|TRBV6-5|TRBJ2-5|TRBD2
TGTGCCAGCAGGGGTCTAGCGGGGGACCAAGAGACCCAGTACTTC
CASRGLAGDQETQYF
>once|TRBV10-1|TRBJ1-1|TRBD1
TGCGCCAGCAGTGATCAGGGGGCAATGAACACTGAAGCTTTCTTT
CASSDQGAMNTEAFF
>-|TRBV29-1|TRBJ2-5|-
TGCAGCGTTTCGGGACTCTCGGGGCTAGAGACCCAGTACTTC
CSVSGLSGLETQYF
>once|TRBV25-1|TRBJ2-3|TRBD1
TGTGCCAGCGGACAGGGCTGGACAGATACGCAGTATTTT
CASGQGWTDTQYF
>-|TRBV5-1|TRBJ1-1|-
TGCGCCAGCAGCCTACCCGGGGGGGCTGAAGCTTTCTTT
CASSLPGGAEAFF
>-|TRBV11-3|TRBJ2-1|TRBD2
TGTGCCAGCAGCCCCGGACTAGCGGGAGTGAATGAGCAGTTCTTC
CASSPGLAGVNEQFF
>few|TRBV7-9|TRBJ2-1|-
TGTGCCAGCAGCTCTCAGGGTACCTACAATGAGCAGTTCTTC
CASSSQGTYNEQFF
>-|TRBV3-1/TRBV3-2|TRBJ2-3|TRBD2
TGTGCCAGCAGCCAAGATGGGACTAGCCAACGCACAGATACGCAGTATTTT
CASSQDGTSQRTDTQYF
>-|TRBV30|TRBJ1-2|-
TGTGCGGCAAGGGGTGGGCATGGCTACACCTTC
CAARGGHGYTF
>-|TRBV4-3|TRBJ2-2|TRBD1
TGCGCCAGCAGCCAAGATTTGCAGGGGGCGGTCACCGGGGAGCTGTTTTTT
CASSQDLQGAVTGELFF
>-|TRBV6-2/TRBV6-3|TRBJ2-6|-
TGTGCCAGCAGCACACCGAACTCTGGGGCCAACGTCCTGACTTTC
CASSTPNSGANVLTF
>-|TRBV3-1/TRBV3-2|TRBJ2-2|TRBD2
TGTGCCAGCAGCCAACGTAGCGGGGGGCTCTCCGGGGAGCTGTTTTTT
CASSQRSGGLSGELFF
>few|TRBV7-9|TRBJ1-4|-
TGTGCCAGCAGCAACCGAGCTCAGGGAGGCGAAAAACTGTTTTTT
CASSNRAQGGEKLFF
>-|TRBV18|TRBJ1-3|TRBD1
TGTGCCAGCTCGCCGGGACAGGAGGGATACACCATATATTTT
CASSPGQEGYTIYF
>-|TRBV6-6|TRBJ2-3|-
TGTGCCAGCAGTTACTCGAACGGGGGTGGTCCAGATACGCAGTATTTT
CASSYSNGGGPDTQYF